A selection of T cell receptor beta chains follows, all from one sample in a study of graft-versus-host responses after intestinal transplantation. Assay used: immunoSEQ multiplex PCR; TCRdb lists only in-frame clones, some missing. The data contain 45,000 to 55,000 clones, roughly 91% of them seen just once; the ten biggest clones take up about 5.5%. Sample: PBMCs, taken around 800 days after a first intestinal transplant, on the day of a second. The origin of the receptors is a human patient who received an intestinal transplant, so some T cells may come from the graft donor. CDR3s include the opening cysteine and the closing phenylalanine or tryptophan. The order of the fields is clone size, D gene, V gene, J gene, CDR3 protein, CDR3 DNA. A D gene is named only where the DNA matches it firmly. Clone size, where shown, is once, few, many, or a class for clones that have expanded.

abundance: once; d_gene: .; v_gene: TRBV7-9; j_gene: TRBJ1-3; CDR3aa: CASSLPPGLGSGNTIYF; CDR3nt: TGTGCCAGCAGCCTTCCTCCGGGACTGGGCTCTGGAAACACCATATATTTT
abundance: once; d_gene: TRBD2; v_gene: TRBV11-3; j_gene: TRBJ2-1; CDR3aa: CASSLDKGTSGFNEQFF; CDR3nt: TGTGCCAGCAGCTTAGATAAGGGGACTAGCGGGTTCAATGAGCAGTTCTTC
abundance: .; d_gene: .; v_gene: TRBV18; j_gene: TRBJ1-1; CDR3aa: CASSPARNNEAFF; CDR3nt: TGTGCCAGCTCTCCCGCCCGGAATAATGAAGCTTTCTTT
abundance: .; d_gene: TRBD2; v_gene: TRBV19; j_gene: TRBJ2-7; CDR3aa: CASSTGGTTYEQYF; CDR3nt: TGTGCCAGTAGTACGGGAGGAACTACCTACGAGCAGTACTTC
abundance: once; d_gene: .; v_gene: TRBV28; j_gene: TRBJ2-6; CDR3aa: CAIPGASGANVLTF; CDR3nt: TGTGCCATCCCGGGTGCGTCTGGGGCCAACGTCCTGACTTTC
abundance: .; d_gene: .; v_gene: TRBV28; j_gene: TRBJ2-7; CDR3aa: CASRPGTYEQYF; CDR3nt: TGTGCCAGCAGGCCGGGGACCTACGAGCAGTACTTC
abundance: .; d_gene: .; v_gene: TRBV7-8; j_gene: TRBJ2-5; CDR3aa: CASSLGLRPEETQYF; CDR3nt: TGTGCCAGCAGCTTAGGATTAAGGCCCGAAGAGACCCAGTACTTC
abundance: .; d_gene: .; v_gene: TRBV2; j_gene: TRBJ2-7; CDR3aa: CASSESPWSTAEIYEQYF; CDR3nt: TGTGCCAGCAGTGAATCACCGTGGTCGACTGCGGAGATCTACGAGCAGTACTTC
abundance: .; d_gene: .; v_gene: TRBV7-3; j_gene: TRBJ1-5; CDR3aa: CASSLIGGSNQPQHF; CDR3nt: TGTGCCAGCAGCTTAATTGGGGGGAGCAATCAGCCCCAGCATTTT
abundance: .; d_gene: .; v_gene: TRBV9; j_gene: TRBJ2-1; CDR3aa: CASSVEAYNEQFF; CDR3nt: TGTGCCAGCAGCGTAGAGGCGTACAATGAGCAGTTCTTC
abundance: .; d_gene: TRBD1; v_gene: TRBV2; j_gene: TRBJ2-3; CDR3aa: CASRGGTGEDTQYF; CDR3nt: TGTGCCAGCAGGGGTGGGACAGGGGAAGATACGCAGTATTTT
abundance: .; d_gene: .; v_gene: TRBV2; j_gene: TRBJ1-1; CDR3aa: CASSDSAGTEAFF; CDR3nt: TGTGCCAGCAGTGACAGTGCGGGAACTGAAGCTTTCTTT
abundance: .; d_gene: .; v_gene: TRBV7-8; j_gene: TRBJ1-2; CDR3aa: CASSPRGYGYTF; CDR3nt: TGTGCCAGCAGCCCCAGGGGCTATGGCTACACCTTC
abundance: .; d_gene: .; v_gene: TRBV28; j_gene: TRBJ2-1; CDR3aa: CASSQTSFDNEQFF; CDR3nt: TGTGCCAGCAGTCAGACTAGTTTCGACAATGAGCAGTTCTTC
abundance: .; d_gene: .; v_gene: TRBV5-1; j_gene: TRBJ2-7; CDR3aa: CASSLETRSRGAYEQYF; CDR3nt: TGCGCCAGCAGCTTGGAGACTCGGTCTCGAGGGGCTTACGAGCAGTACTTC
abundance: .; d_gene: TRBD2; v_gene: TRBV27; j_gene: TRBJ2-3; CDR3aa: CASSPPLSAGGRDTQYF; CDR3nt: TGTGCCAGCAGTCCCCCGTTGTCGGCGGGAGGCAGAGATACGCAGTATTTT
abundance: .; d_gene: .; v_gene: TRBV16; j_gene: TRBJ1-4; CDR3aa: CASSQSGGKINEKLFF; CDR3nt: TGTGCCAGCAGCCAATCGGGGGGGAAAATTAATGAAAAACTGTTTTTT
abundance: .; d_gene: TRBD2; v_gene: TRBV6-6; j_gene: TRBJ2-7; CDR3aa: CASRHGGGPYEQYF; CDR3nt: TGTGCCAGCAGACATGGGGGAGGGCCCTACGAGCAGTACTTC
abundance: .; d_gene: TRBD2; v_gene: TRBV6-1; j_gene: TRBJ2-5; CDR3aa: CASSVTSVVETQYF; CDR3nt: TGTGCCAGCAGTGTGACTAGCGTGGTGGAGACCCAGTACTTC
abundance: few; d_gene: .; v_gene: TRBV4-1; j_gene: TRBJ2-5; CDR3aa: CASSGTGRRVEETQYF; CDR3nt: TGCGCCAGCAGCGGTACGGGGCGACGCGTCGAAGAGACCCAGTACTTC
abundance: .; d_gene: TRBD1; v_gene: TRBV5-1; j_gene: TRBJ1-6; CDR3aa: CASSYQFDRELWNSPLHF; CDR3nt: TGCGCCAGCAGCTACCAATTCGACAGGGAATTGTGGAATTCACCCCTCCACTTT
abundance: .; d_gene: .; v_gene: TRBV27; j_gene: TRBJ2-7; CDR3aa: CASSSPRVPYEQYF; CDR3nt: TGTGCCAGCAGTTCTCCCCGGGTCCCATACGAGCAGTACTTC
abundance: .; d_gene: .; v_gene: TRBV9; j_gene: TRBJ2-7; CDR3aa: CASSPPNGIQQYF; CDR3nt: TGTGCCAGCAGCCCCCCCAACGGTATCCAGCAGTACTTC
abundance: .; d_gene: TRBD1; v_gene: TRBV5-1; j_gene: TRBJ1-3; CDR3aa: CASSKGQASGNTIYF; CDR3nt: TGCGCCAGCAGCAAGGGACAGGCCTCTGGAAACACCATATATTTT
abundance: .; d_gene: .; v_gene: TRBV10-3; j_gene: TRBJ2-1; CDR3aa: CAISESLDEQFF; CDR3nt: TGTGCCATCAGTGAGTCCTTGGATGAGCAGTTCTTC
abundance: .; d_gene: .; v_gene: TRBV7-3; j_gene: TRBJ2-2; CDR3aa: CASSMDDTGELFF; CDR3nt: TGTGCCAGCAGCATGGACGACACCGGGGAGCTGTTTTTT
abundance: .; d_gene: .; v_gene: TRBV7-9; j_gene: TRBJ2-7; CDR3aa: CASSVVDGSYEQYF; CDR3nt: TGTGCCAGCAGCGTAGTGGACGGTTCCTACGAGCAGTACTTC
abundance: .; d_gene: .; v_gene: TRBV5-1; j_gene: TRBJ1-1; CDR3aa: CASSLGVGTEAFF; CDR3nt: TGCGCCAGCAGCTTGGGGGTAGGCACTGAAGCTTTCTTT
abundance: .; d_gene: TRBD1; v_gene: TRBV2; j_gene: TRBJ2-5; CDR3aa: CASSDEIDRARETQYF; CDR3nt: TGTGCCAGCAGTGACGAAATAGACAGGGCACGGGAGACCCAGTACTTC
abundance: .; d_gene: .; v_gene: TRBV9; j_gene: TRBJ2-7; CDR3aa: CASSVELGTYEQYF; CDR3nt: TGTGCCAGCAGCGTAGAGCTGGGCACCTACGAGCAGTACTTC
abundance: once; d_gene: TRBD1; v_gene: TRBV28; j_gene: TRBJ1-4; CDR3aa: CASSLGQGSGKLFF; CDR3nt: TGTGCCAGCAGTTTGGGACAGGGGAGCGGAAAACTGTTTTTT
abundance: .; d_gene: .; v_gene: TRBV5-5; j_gene: TRBJ2-5; CDR3aa: CASSRIWRGRLQETQYF; CDR3nt: TGTGCCAGCAGCCGGATATGGAGAGGGAGGCTCCAAGAGACCCAGTACTTC
abundance: .; d_gene: .; v_gene: TRBV6-5; j_gene: TRBJ2-2; CDR3aa: CASSLGANTGELFF; CDR3nt: TGTGCCAGCAGTCTAGGGGCGAACACCGGGGAGCTGTTTTTT